This T cell receptor beta chain was identified during a study of blood T cell repertoires in COVID-19. In the study overall: T cells, B-cell-depleted T cells, or PBMCs provided the cDNA or gDNA that served as material.

The CDR3 spans 16 residues. The V gene's germline CDR1 is SGDLS and CDR2 YYNGEE. The trim removed 4 bases at V and 6 bases at J, leaving 13 bases unmatched. Original analysis: Reference gene primer amplification yielded estimated nucleated cell counts. This table comes from immunoSEQ multiplex PCR, and its TCRdb copy is limited to in-frame clones, with some not included. The V and J calls and clone size are taken from that table; D and trimming were inferred from the DNA. The repertoire consists of 210,000 or so clones, with roughly 85% occurring once and the leading ten covering 4.8%. Shortly before study entry, within 2 weeks, exposed participants had met a COVID-19 case.

The chain employs TRBV9 and TRBJ2-3; 8 bases are shared with TRBD2. Source material: PBMCs or T cells enriched from blood (not recorded which). The clonotype comes from a woman aged 45 to 65 who had been exposed to COVID-19. The CDR3 bases are TGTGCCAGCAGCCCCCGGGAGGGGGGGTTTGGGGATACGCAGTATTTT. Translation gives CASSPREGGFGDTQYF.